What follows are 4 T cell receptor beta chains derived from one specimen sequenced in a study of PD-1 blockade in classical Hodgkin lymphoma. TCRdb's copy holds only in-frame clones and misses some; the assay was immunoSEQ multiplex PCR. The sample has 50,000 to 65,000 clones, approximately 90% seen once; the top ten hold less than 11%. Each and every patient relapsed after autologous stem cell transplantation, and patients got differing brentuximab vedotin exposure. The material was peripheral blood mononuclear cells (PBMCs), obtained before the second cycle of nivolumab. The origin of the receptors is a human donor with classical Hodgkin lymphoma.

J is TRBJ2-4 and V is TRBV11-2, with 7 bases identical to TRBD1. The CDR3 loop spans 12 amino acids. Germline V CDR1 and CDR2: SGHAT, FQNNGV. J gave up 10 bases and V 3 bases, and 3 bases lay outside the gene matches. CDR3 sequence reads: CASSLGTAIQYF. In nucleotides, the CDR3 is TGTGCCAGCAGCTTGGGGACAGCAATTCAGTACTTC. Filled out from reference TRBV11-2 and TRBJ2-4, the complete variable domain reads EAGVAQSPRYKIIEKRQSVAFWCNPISGHATLYWYQQILGQGPKLLIQFQNNGVVDDSQLPKDRFSAERLKGVDSTLKIQPAKLEDSAVYLCASSLGTAIQYFGAGTRLSVL.

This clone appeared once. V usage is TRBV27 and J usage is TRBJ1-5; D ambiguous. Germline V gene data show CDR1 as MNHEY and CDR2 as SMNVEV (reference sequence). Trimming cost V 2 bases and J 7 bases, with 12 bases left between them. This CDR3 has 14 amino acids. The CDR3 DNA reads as TGTGCCAGCAGTTTAAATCGCTGGGGACAGCCCCAGCATTTT. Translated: CASSLNRWGQPQHF.

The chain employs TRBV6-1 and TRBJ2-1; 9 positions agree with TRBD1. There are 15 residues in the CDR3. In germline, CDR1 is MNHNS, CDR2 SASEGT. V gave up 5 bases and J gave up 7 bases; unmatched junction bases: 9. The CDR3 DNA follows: TGTGCCAGCAGTACACCACAGGGGGCGCGAAATGAGCAGTTCTTC. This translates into CASSTPQGARNEQFF.

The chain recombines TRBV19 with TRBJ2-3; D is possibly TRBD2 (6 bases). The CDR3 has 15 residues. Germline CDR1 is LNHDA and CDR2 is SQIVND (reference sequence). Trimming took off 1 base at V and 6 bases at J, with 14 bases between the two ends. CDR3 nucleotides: TGTGCCAGTAGTATAGCCGCGGGGCCCGCGGATACGCAGTATTTT. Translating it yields CASSIAAGPADTQYF.